The next 8 T cell receptor beta chains were all read from a single sample in a study of T cells in Graves' hyperthyroidism and ophthalmopathy. Amplified TCR beta CDR3 regions came from RNA transcripts. The TCR CDR3 first-round RT-PCR relied on the HTBI primer set. TCRdb re-called the multiplex PCR reads with MiXCR, one entry per CDR3 protein. The sample consists of 650,000 to 800,000 distinct CDR3 sequences, about 45% of them appearing once. Sequencing was carried out using peripheral blood or thyroid tissue (not recorded which). Every receptor here comes from an adult man with Graves' disease, either hyperthyroidism or ophthalmopathy (not recorded which).

The chain couples TRBV29-1 to TRBJ2-5, with D maybe TRBD1 (5 bases). V gave up 3 bases and J gave up 1 base, with 12 bases separating them. The CDR3 length is 14 residues. Germline V gene data show CDR1 as SQVTM and CDR2 as ANQGSEA. CDR3 sequence reads: CSVDLSGLQETQYF. The CDR3, as DNA: TGCAGCGTTGACTTGTCAGGGCTCCAAGAGACCCAGTACTTC.

The CDR3 bases are TGCGCCAGCAGCTTGACAGGGGTCGGTACCGGGGAGCTGTTTTTT. It encodes CASSLTGVGTGELFF. This chain joins TRBV5-1 and TRBJ2-2; TRBD1 matches at 7 bases. The CDR3 spans 15 residues. Trimming cost V 1 base and J 5 bases; bases outside gene matches: 5. The germline V gene has CDR1 SGHRS and CDR2 YFSETQ.

The sample holds many counts of this clonotype. The chain recombines TRBV7-8 with TRBJ2-7; 8 bases line up with TRBD1. The length of the CDR3 is 14 residues. Germline loops: CDR1 SGHVS, CDR2 FQNEAQ. J lost 6 bases, V lost 1 base, and 5 bases had no gene match. The CDR3 DNA reads TGTGCCAGCAGCTTAGACAGGGGGAGACTCGAGCAGTACTTC. Its protein product is CASSLDRGRLEQYF.

Here the CDR3 reads CASSPGWTQYF. The CDR3 DNA reads TGTGCCAGCAGTCCAGGGTGGACCCAGTACTTC. This chain joins TRBV6-1 and TRBJ2-5, with TRBD1 as a possible D gene (5 bases). Deletions cut 5 bases from V and 7 bases from J, with 8 bases between. CDR1 is MNHNS, CDR2 SASEGT, per germline. The CDR3 is made up of 11 amino acids.

The gene calls are TRBV11-2 and TRBJ2-7; no firm D call. Germline assignment: CDR1 SGHAT and CDR2 FQNNGV. The CDR3 sequence is 13 residues long. Trimming stripped 6 bases from V and 0 bases from J, with 9 bases between. CDR3 in amino acids: CASSERASYEQYF. As DNA, the CDR3 is TGTGCCAGCAGTGAAAGGGCCTCCTACGAGCAGTACTTC.

V gene TRBV24-1 combines with J gene TRBJ1-5; the D is unclear. V was pared by 6 bases and J by 3 bases, with 17 bases between. The CDR3 extends over 16 amino acids. Germline loops: CDR1 KGHDR, CDR2 SFDVKD. DNA for the CDR3: TGTGCCACCAGTACCCCCGTCGGGCAGTACAATCAGCCCCAGCATTTT. Protein sequence: CATSTPVGQYNQPQHF.

The chain uses TRBV7-3 and TRBJ1-6; D is possibly TRBD1 (6 bases). The CDR3 is 16 amino acids. The germline V gene encodes CDR1 SGHTA and CDR2 FQGTGA. Deletions cut 4 bases from V and 7 bases from J, with 17 bases between. The CDR3 bases are TGTGCCAGCAGCTCAAGATCGGGGGCTGAGAATTCACCCCTCCACTTT. Protein sequence: CASSSRSGAENSPLHF.

As for this clonotype: A much larger clone lies a single base off, so this may be a read error. The V call is TRBV29-1, the J call TRBJ2-7; TRBD2 is a possible D gene (5 bases). This CDR3 region has 14 residues. Germline CDR1 SQVTM, CDR2 ANQGSEA. The CDR3 loop is CGVEERLGTYEQYF. The CDR3 DNA reads TGCGGCGTTGAGGAGCGACTCGGGACCTACGAGCAGTACTTC.